The rows below give T cell receptor beta chains drawn from one sample of a study of shared clonotypes between healthy human individuals. Assay: immunoSEQ multiplex PCR; the TCRdb copy retains only in-frame clones and omits some. The sample comprises 2 million to 2.5 million clones, roughly 95% of which are singletons, and 1% to 1.3% rests with the top ten. The sample taken for sequencing was naive CD8+ T cells sorted from blood. These receptors originate from a man aged 18-30 years in good health. Each CDR3 is given with its conserved first and last residue. Fields, in order: V gene, clone size, J gene, D gene, CDR3 DNA, CDR3 protein. The D gene is left open where the match is weak. Some rows mark clone size as missing; the rest say once, few, many or name a class of expanded clone.

v_gene: TRBV4-1; abundance: -; j_gene: TRBJ2-7; d_gene: -; CDR3nt: TGCGCCAGCAGCCAAGAGATGGAAGTTGTGGAGCAGTACTTC; CDR3aa: CASSQEMEVVEQYF
v_gene: TRBV30; abundance: -; j_gene: TRBJ2-7; d_gene: -; CDR3nt: TGTGCCTGGAGTCCAGGGGACGAGCAGTACTTC; CDR3aa: CAWSPGDEQYF
v_gene: TRBV6-1; abundance: once; j_gene: TRBJ2-7; d_gene: -; CDR3nt: TGTGCCAGCAGTGAAAGGGCAAGGGGATCATACGAGCAGTACTTC; CDR3aa: CASSERARGSYEQYF
v_gene: TRBV9; abundance: -; j_gene: TRBJ2-7; d_gene: -; CDR3nt: TGTGCCAGCAGCGTAGGTTCCACCAGCTACGAGCAGTACTTC; CDR3aa: CASSVGSTSYEQYF
v_gene: TRBV6-1; abundance: -; j_gene: TRBJ2-2; d_gene: -; CDR3nt: TGTGCCAGCGCGAGACTGAAAAACACCGGGGAGCTGTTTTTT; CDR3aa: CASARLKNTGELFF
v_gene: TRBV27; abundance: -; j_gene: TRBJ2-7; d_gene: -; CDR3nt: TGTGCCAGCGGGTACCAGGGTACGGTCTACGAGCAGTACTTC; CDR3aa: CASGYQGTVYEQYF
v_gene: TRBV11-3; abundance: -; j_gene: TRBJ2-3; d_gene: -; CDR3nt: TGTGCCAGCAGCTCCCCTGACGAAGATACGCAGTATTTT; CDR3aa: CASSSPDEDTQYF
v_gene: TRBV6-5; abundance: -; j_gene: TRBJ2-1; d_gene: -; CDR3nt: TGTGCCAGCAGTTTCGGGCAGGGGCCGAGGGAGCAGTTCTTC; CDR3aa: CASSFGQGPREQFF
v_gene: TRBV30; abundance: -; j_gene: TRBJ2-7; d_gene: -; CDR3nt: TGTGCCTGGAGCGGCAGGGAGGACTACGAGCAGTACTTC; CDR3aa: CAWSGREDYEQYF
v_gene: TRBV4-2; abundance: -; j_gene: TRBJ1-3; d_gene: -; CDR3nt: TGTGCCAGCAGCCAAGACAGGGCTTCCTCTGGAAACACCATATATTTT; CDR3aa: CASSQDRASSGNTIYF
v_gene: TRBV11-2; abundance: -; j_gene: TRBJ2-1; d_gene: -; CDR3nt: TGTGCCAGCAGCTCCACTTACGGAGGGCTCTACAATGAGCAGTTCTTC; CDR3aa: CASSSTYGGLYNEQFF
v_gene: TRBV19; abundance: -; j_gene: TRBJ2-1; d_gene: -; CDR3nt: TGTGCCAGTAGTATTCGGGCGCGACAGAATGAGCAGTTCTTC; CDR3aa: CASSIRARQNEQFF
v_gene: TRBV5-6; abundance: -; j_gene: TRBJ1-5; d_gene: -; CDR3nt: TGTGCCAGCAGCTTCGGAGGGAACCAGCCCCAGCATTTT; CDR3aa: CASSFGGNQPQHF
v_gene: TRBV10-2; abundance: -; j_gene: TRBJ2-5; d_gene: -; CDR3nt: TGCGCCAGCAGTGACACTAGGTTCCCAGAGACCCAGTACTTC; CDR3aa: CASSDTRFPETQYF
v_gene: TRBV4-1; abundance: -; j_gene: TRBJ1-4; d_gene: -; CDR3nt: TGCGCCAGCAGCCAAGATCGGGCGGGGAAACTGTTTTTT; CDR3aa: CASSQDRAGKLFF
v_gene: TRBV4-3; abundance: few; j_gene: TRBJ1-2; d_gene: -; CDR3nt: TGCGCCAGCAGCCTAAGGGAAAGAGCCTCCACTGGCTACACCTTC; CDR3aa: CASSLRERASTGYTF
v_gene: TRBV10-3; abundance: -; j_gene: TRBJ1-6; d_gene: -; CDR3nt: TGTGCCATCAGGGAGAGACAGGCCCAAAATTCACCCCTCCACTTT; CDR3aa: CAIRERQAQNSPLHF
v_gene: TRBV4-1; abundance: -; j_gene: TRBJ1-3; d_gene: -; CDR3nt: TGCGCCAGCAGCCAAGTAGACATCTCTGGAAACACCATATATTTT; CDR3aa: CASSQVDISGNTIYF
v_gene: TRBV7-3; abundance: -; j_gene: TRBJ2-2; d_gene: -; CDR3nt: TGTGCCAGCAGCTTACTTTCAGCATCGAACACCGGGGAGCTGTTTTTT; CDR3aa: CASSLLSASNTGELFF
v_gene: TRBV7-8; abundance: -; j_gene: TRBJ2-5; d_gene: -; CDR3nt: TGTGCCAGCAGCTCTACAGGGACCCGAGAACAAGAGACCCAGTACTTC; CDR3aa: CASSSTGTREQETQYF
v_gene: TRBV30; abundance: -; j_gene: TRBJ1-1; d_gene: -; CDR3nt: TGTGCCTGGAGTGGGTTGGGAGGGGATGAACGTGAGCCATCCTGGACTGAAGCTTTCTTT; CDR3aa: CAWSGLGGDEREPSWTEAFF
v_gene: TRBV4-3; abundance: -; j_gene: TRBJ2-2; d_gene: TRBD1; CDR3nt: TGCGCCAGCAGCCAAGACAGGACAGGGGGGCTCACCGGGGAGCTGTTTTTT; CDR3aa: CASSQDRTGGLTGELFF
v_gene: TRBV11-2; abundance: -; j_gene: TRBJ2-1; d_gene: TRBD1; CDR3nt: TGTGCCAGCAGCTTCTCAGGGGGCTACAATGAGCAGTTCTTC; CDR3aa: CASSFSGGYNEQFF
v_gene: TRBV7-8; abundance: -; j_gene: TRBJ2-1; d_gene: TRBD1; CDR3nt: TGTGCCAGCAGCCTGGGACAGGGGGCCCTTTACTACAATGAGCAGTTCTTC; CDR3aa: CASSLGQGALYYNEQFF
v_gene: TRBV5-6; abundance: -; j_gene: TRBJ2-7; d_gene: -; CDR3nt: TGTGCCAGCAGCTTGTCTGGGGCTAGCACGACCTACGAGCAGTACTTC; CDR3aa: CASSLSGASTTYEQYF
v_gene: TRBV7-9; abundance: -; j_gene: TRBJ2-5; d_gene: -; CDR3nt: TGTGCCAGCAGCTTATCAGAACAAGAGACCCAGTACTTC; CDR3aa: CASSLSEQETQYF
v_gene: TRBV27; abundance: -; j_gene: TRBJ2-7; d_gene: -; CDR3nt: TGTGCCAGCAGTTTTGTGGGGCAGGGTTATTACGAGCAGTACTTC; CDR3aa: CASSFVGQGYYEQYF
v_gene: TRBV30; abundance: -; j_gene: TRBJ1-6; d_gene: -; CDR3nt: TGTGCCTGGACCGCTGGAGGTAATTCACCCCTCCACTTT; CDR3aa: CAWTAGGNSPLHF
v_gene: TRBV9; abundance: -; j_gene: TRBJ2-3; d_gene: -; CDR3nt: TGTGCCAGCAGCGAGCGGCCGACGGGTTTGGAGGATACGCAGTATTTT; CDR3aa: CASSERPTGLEDTQYF
v_gene: TRBV9; abundance: -; j_gene: TRBJ1-3; d_gene: -; CDR3nt: TGTGCCAGCAGCGTCAGAGGGGCGGGGATTAGGGTTGGAAACACCATATATTTT; CDR3aa: CASSVRGAGIRVGNTIYF
v_gene: TRBV10-3; abundance: few; j_gene: TRBJ1-6; d_gene: -; CDR3nt: TGTGCCATCCGGGACGTGAATTCACCCCTCCACTTT; CDR3aa: CAIRDVNSPLHF
v_gene: TRBV4-1; abundance: -; j_gene: TRBJ2-1; d_gene: -; CDR3nt: TGCGCCAGCAGCCAAGAGGAGACATACAATGAGCAGTTCTTC; CDR3aa: CASSQEETYNEQFF
v_gene: TRBV5-6; abundance: -; j_gene: TRBJ2-1; d_gene: TRBD2; CDR3nt: TGTGCCAGCAGCTTCGGCGGGGGCTACAATGAGCAGTTCTTC; CDR3aa: CASSFGGGYNEQFF
v_gene: TRBV6-1; abundance: -; j_gene: TRBJ2-2; d_gene: -; CDR3nt: TGTGCCAGCAGTGATGGGACTGAGGAAGTACACACCGGGGAGCTGTTTTTT; CDR3aa: CASSDGTEEVHTGELFF
v_gene: TRBV9; abundance: -; j_gene: TRBJ2-2; d_gene: TRBD2; CDR3nt: TGTGCCAGCAGCGTAGGCCTAGCGGGAGTCGGGGAGCTGTTTTTT; CDR3aa: CASSVGLAGVGELFF
v_gene: TRBV27; abundance: -; j_gene: TRBJ2-7; d_gene: TRBD2; CDR3nt: TGTGCCAGCAGTCCCAGACTAGCGGGAGAATCCTACGAGCAGTACTTC; CDR3aa: CASSPRLAGESYEQYF
v_gene: TRBV28; abundance: -; j_gene: TRBJ1-5; d_gene: -; CDR3nt: TGTGCCAGCAGGGAAACCGGGCTTCAGCCCCAGCATTTT; CDR3aa: CASRETGLQPQHF
v_gene: TRBV9; abundance: once; j_gene: TRBJ1-5; d_gene: -; CDR3nt: TGTGCCAGCAGCCTGGGGGCCTATAGCAATCAGCCCCAGCATTTT; CDR3aa: CASSLGAYSNQPQHF
v_gene: TRBV27; abundance: -; j_gene: TRBJ2-6; d_gene: -; CDR3nt: TGTGCCAGCAGCGCCTCTGGGGCCAACGTCCTGACTTTC; CDR3aa: CASSASGANVLTF
v_gene: TRBV6-5; abundance: -; j_gene: TRBJ2-7; d_gene: TRBD2; CDR3nt: TGTGCCAGCAGTTATGAGTCTAGCGGGTACTACGAGCAGTACTTC; CDR3aa: CASSYESSGYYEQYF
v_gene: TRBV19; abundance: -; j_gene: TRBJ1-2; d_gene: -; CDR3nt: TGTGCCAGTAGCACCGGACTTGCGGCGGACTTC; CDR3aa: CASSTGLAADF
v_gene: TRBV4-1; abundance: -; j_gene: TRBJ1-2; d_gene: -; CDR3nt: TGCGCCAGCAGCCAAGAAGGAGGGGACGGGGGCTACACCTTC; CDR3aa: CASSQEGGDGGYTF
v_gene: TRBV10-3; abundance: -; j_gene: TRBJ2-7; d_gene: TRBD2; CDR3nt: TGTGCCATCAGTGATGGGGGGACTAGCGGCTCCTACGAGCAGTACTTC; CDR3aa: CAISDGGTSGSYEQYF
v_gene: TRBV7-9; abundance: -; j_gene: TRBJ2-1; d_gene: TRBD2; CDR3nt: TGTGCCAGCAGCTCCCTGTCGGGAGGGAATGAGCAGTTCTTC; CDR3aa: CASSSLSGGNEQFF
v_gene: TRBV4-1; abundance: -; j_gene: TRBJ2-7; d_gene: -; CDR3nt: TGCGCCAGCAGCCATGGATACGACAGGACCTCTTACTACGAGCAGTACTTC; CDR3aa: CASSHGYDRTSYYEQYF
v_gene: TRBV5-4; abundance: -; j_gene: TRBJ2-5; d_gene: TRBD2; CDR3nt: TGTGCCAGCAGCTTGGGGGAGACTAGCGGCGAGACCCAGTACTTC; CDR3aa: CASSLGETSGETQYF
v_gene: TRBV13; abundance: -; j_gene: TRBJ2-3; d_gene: TRBD1; CDR3nt: TGTGCCAGCAGCTGGACAGGGGGACGGACAGATACGCAGTATTTT; CDR3aa: CASSWTGGRTDTQYF
v_gene: TRBV6-5; abundance: once; j_gene: TRBJ2-5; d_gene: TRBD1; CDR3nt: TGTGCCAGCAGTTACTCACAGGGGTGGGAGACCCAGTACTTC; CDR3aa: CASSYSQGWETQYF
v_gene: TRBV4-1; abundance: -; j_gene: TRBJ1-4; d_gene: -; CDR3nt: TGCGCCAGCAGCCTTTTCGACGCGCCTAATGAAAAACTGTTTTTT; CDR3aa: CASSLFDAPNEKLFF
v_gene: TRBV29-1; abundance: few; j_gene: TRBJ2-7; d_gene: -; CDR3nt: TGCAGCGTGATATTTGGGGGGCAATCCTACGAGCAGTACTTC; CDR3aa: CSVIFGGQSYEQYF
v_gene: TRBV10-3; abundance: -; j_gene: TRBJ1-5; d_gene: -; CDR3nt: TGTGCCATCAGTGAGTCGACGGCCATGTCCAATCAGCCCCAGCATTTT; CDR3aa: CAISESTAMSNQPQHF
v_gene: TRBV7-9; abundance: -; j_gene: TRBJ2-7; d_gene: TRBD2; CDR3nt: TGTGCCAACAGCGCTAGCGGAAGGACCTACGAGCAGTACTTC; CDR3aa: CANSASGRTYEQYF
v_gene: TRBV30; abundance: -; j_gene: TRBJ2-5; d_gene: -; CDR3nt: TGTGCCTGGAATGGGGGAAGCCAAGAGACCCAGTACTTC; CDR3aa: CAWNGGSQETQYF
v_gene: TRBV10-3; abundance: -; j_gene: TRBJ1-6; d_gene: TRBD1; CDR3nt: TGTGCCATCAGTGAGTGGGACAGGGATTATAATTCACCCCTCCACTTT; CDR3aa: CAISEWDRDYNSPLHF
v_gene: TRBV11-2; abundance: -; j_gene: TRBJ2-7; d_gene: -; CDR3nt: TGTGCCAGCAGCTTAGAGAACTACGAGCAGTACTTC; CDR3aa: CASSLENYEQYF